This passage covers 21 T cell receptor beta chains from one sample sequenced in a study of blood T cell repertoires in COVID-19 (dated by TCRdb to the early 2020s). Libraries came from the immunoSEQ multiplex PCR assay. Imported from immuneACCESS, the table was reduced by TCRdb to in-frame sequences with V and J called. These copies leave out some clones; in studies compared against another copy, an unresolved V gene accounts for under half, and the cause of the remainder is not known. Here the sample has about 39,000 clones; 65% to 85% occur a single time. The ten top clones hold roughly 10% of the sample. Sequenced input: peripheral blood. Receptors originate from a man between 60 and 70 years old in a cohort sampled during active COVID-19.

The gene calls are TRBV2 and TRBJ2-3, with D perhaps TRBD2 (5 bases). V lost 8 bases to trimming and J lost 6 bases, with 18 bases between them. CDR3 size: 14 residues. In germline, CDR1 is SNHLY, CDR2 FYNNEI. The CDR3 DNA reads as TGTGCCAGCGACGCGACTCCTCCGGGGGATACGCAGTATTTT. Encoded protein: CASDATPPGDTQYF.

This clone turned up a few times. This chain uses TRBV7-9 with TRBJ2-2; possibly TRBD2 for D (6 bases). The germline V and J ends were trimmed by 4 bases and 6 bases, with 21 bases remaining between them. This CDR3 is built from 17 residues. CDR1 is SEHNR, CDR2 FQNEAQ, per germline (reference sequence). CDR3 bases: TGTGCCAGCAGCTACGCGGGGTGGCTAAAGGGTTCCGGGGAGCTGTTTTTT. This gives the protein CASSYAGWLKGSGELFF.

This sequence joins TRBV7-2 and TRBJ2-3; weak D call: TRBD1 (5 bases). This CDR3 region has 13 residues. The V gene's germline CDR1 is SGHTA and CDR2 FQGNSA. V was cut by 4 bases and J by 5 bases, with 10 bases left in between. CDR3 sequence reads: CASSWQGRDTQYF. The CDR3 nucleotides are TGTGCCAGCAGCTGGCAGGGCCGAGATACGCAGTATTTT.

In this sample, this clone turned up a few times. V gene TRBV19 combines with J gene TRBJ2-1, with 8 bases identical to TRBD2. V lost 6 bases, J lost 0 bases, and 4 bases stayed unmatched. CDR3 size: 15 residues. Germline V gene data show CDR1 as LNHDA and CDR2 as SQIVND (reference sequence). CDR3 amino acids: CASSPGTSSYNEQFF. CDR3 coding DNA: TGTGCCAGTAGCCCCGGGACTAGCTCCTACAATGAGCAGTTCTTC. The whole variable domain, remainder taken from reference TRBV19 and TRBJ2-1, is DGGITQSPKYLFRKEGQNVTLSCEQNLNHDAMYWYRQDPGQGLRLIYYSQIVNDFQKGDIAEGYSVSREKKESFPLTVTSAQKNPTAFYLCASSPGTSSYNEQFFGPGTRLTVL.

The chain carries TRBV5-6 and TRBJ2-3, with 11 bases fitting TRBD1. This CDR3 comprises 17 residues. Germline-derived CDR1 and CDR2 are SGHDT and YYEEEE. With 5 bases clipped from V and 1 base from J, the junction kept 9 bases outside the gene matches. CDR3 in DNA: TGTGCCAGCAGTTTTGTGGACAGGGGGCTCGGCACAGATACGCAGTATTTT. It translates to CASSFVDRGLGTDTQYF.

This sequence joins TRBV6-6 and TRBJ1-1; 7 nucleotides align to TRBD1. The CDR3 covers 16 residues. Germline V lookup: CDR1 MNHNY, CDR2 SVGAGI (reference sequence). The V and J ends lost 5 bases and 5 bases, in that order; junction bases with no gene match: 14. The CDR3 spells CASSRRDSPEGTEAFF. The DNA of the CDR3 is TGTGCCAGCAGTCGACGGGACAGCCCTGAAGGGACTGAAGCTTTCTTT.

The rearrangement uses TRBV2 and TRBJ1-2; 7 bases match TRBD1. V was clipped by 6 bases and J by 6 bases; unmatched bases: 7. Germline V CDR1 and CDR2: SNHLY, FYNNEI. The CDR3 is 13 amino acids. The CDR3 spells CASRGQTVNGYTF. The CDR3 region has the DNA TGTGCCAGCAGGGGACAGACGGTTAATGGCTACACCTTC.

The chain carries TRBV18 and TRBJ2-7, with D possibly TRBD2 on 5 matching bases. Trimming removed 2 bases at V and 4 bases at J, with 12 bases between. In germline, CDR1 is KGHSH, CDR2 LQKENI. This CDR3 has 14 residues. In DNA, the CDR3 is TGTGCCAGCTCACCAGGAGGAGCGGTGTACGAGCAGTACTTC. Amino acids: CASSPGGAVYEQYF.

CDR3: CASSAGSYEQYF. In DNA form, the CDR3 reads TGTGCCAGCAGTGCAGGATCCTACGAGCAGTACTTC. The chain joins TRBV6-2 or TRBV6-3 to TRBJ2-7; D uncertain. In germline, CDR1 is MNHEY, CDR2 SVGEGT. The CDR3 sequence is 12 residues long. V was pared by 5 bases and J by 1 base, with 6 bases between.

Note on this clone: The sample carries other DNA sequences with the same CDR3. This sequence joins TRBV5-1 and TRBJ1-2, with TRBD1 matching over 9 bases. In germline, CDR1 is SGHRS, CDR2 YFSETQ. The CDR3 totals 13 residues. The J segment lost 4 bases and the V segment lost 5 bases, leaving 3 bases of the junction unmatched. The CDR3 DNA sequence: TGCGCCAGCAGTGGGACAGGGTCCTATGGCTACACCTTC. Its protein product is CASSGTGSYGYTF.

The chain recombines TRBV13 with TRBJ2-5, with D maybe TRBD2 (5 bases). The CDR3 extends over 12 amino acids. From germline, CDR1 is PRHDT and CDR2 FYEKMQ (reference sequence). Trimming stripped 9 bases from V and 4 bases from J, with 12 bases between. CDR3 sequence (DNA): TGTGCCAGTAGTCCAGGAGGAGAGACCCAGTACTTC. This sequence encodes CASSPGGETQYF.

This clone showed up many times. This chain connects TRBV2 to TRBJ1-2; D is uncertain. CDR1 is SNHLY, CDR2 FYNNEI, per germline. V dropped 3 bases and J dropped 2 bases, with 13 bases sitting between them. The CDR3 contains 15 residues. The CDR3 region has the DNA TGTGCCAGCAGTGAGGATCCGGGATTAAACTATGGCTACACCTTC. This gives the protein CASSEDPGLNYGYTF.

The CDR3 loop is CATSEQGRNTGELFF. DNA for the CDR3: TGTGCCACATCCGAACAGGGAAGGAACACCGGGGAGCTGTTTTTT. The chain carries TRBV24-1 and TRBJ2-2, with D possibly being TRBD1 (6 bases). With 10 bases removed from V and 1 base from J, the gap between germline ends came to 15 bases. Germline V lookup: CDR1 KGHDR, CDR2 SFDVKD. CDR3 length: 15 residues.

This chain connects TRBV6-1 to TRBJ2-5; no definite D call. This CDR3 has 16 residues. V lost 3 bases, J lost 1 base, and 15 bases lay in between. Per germline, CDR1 MNHNS and CDR2 SASEGT. Here the CDR3 reads CASSDPTGSSQETQYF. Here the CDR3 DNA reads TGTGCCAGCAGTGACCCTACCGGGTCGAGCCAAGAGACCCAGTACTTC.

The CDR3 is CASSPDLGGSSYEQYF. DNA for the CDR3: TGTGCCAGCAGCCCCGACTTGGGCGGGAGCTCCTACGAGCAGTACTTC. This chain connects TRBV7-2 to TRBJ2-7; 7 bases fit TRBD2. The CDR3 is made up of 16 amino acids. Germline values: CDR1 SGHTA, CDR2 FQGNSA. V dropped 5 bases and J dropped 0; count of bases not matched to a gene: 10.

V usage is TRBV27 and J usage is TRBJ1-1; a possible D gene is TRBD1 (5 bases). The V end was cut by 2 bases, the J end by 4 bases, with 11 bases between. There are 14 residues in the CDR3. The germline CDR1 and CDR2 sequences are MNHEY and SMNVEV (reference sequence). As DNA, the CDR3 is TGTGCCAGCAGTTTAGCGGGGCTCGGCACTGAAGCTTTCTTT. Translation gives CASSLAGLGTEAFF.

This chain links TRBV18 with TRBJ2-3; the match to TRBD1 covers 10 bases. V trimming: 5 bases; J trimming: 4 bases; junction bases outside the gene matches: 9. CDR1 KGHSH and CDR2 LQKENI come from the germline V gene. This CDR3 contains 16 residues. CDR3 residues: CASSMTGGDSPDTQYF. Here the CDR3 DNA reads TGTGCCAGCTCAATGACAGGGGGCGATTCCCCAGATACGCAGTATTTT.

This rearrangement joins TRBV11-2 to TRBJ1-1; perhaps TRBD1 as D (5 bases). This CDR3 contains 15 residues. The germline CDR1 and CDR2 sequences are SGHAT and FQNNGV. V lost 4 bases, J lost 1 base, and 13 bases lay in between. DNA of the CDR3: TGTGCCAGCAGCTCCCTAGGGGCCCAGAACACTGAAGCTTTCTTT. The encoded protein is CASSSLGAQNTEAFF.

This clone was picked up a small number of times. The rearrangement links TRBV19 to TRBJ1-1; D gene unclear. The CDR3 consists of 13 residues. Germline loops: CDR1 LNHDA, CDR2 SQIVND (reference sequence). V dropped 5 bases and J dropped 3 bases, with 10 bases sitting between them. CDR3 loop: CASSAGLDTEAFF. CDR3 DNA: TGTGCCAGTAGTGCTGGACTGGACACTGAAGCTTTCTTT.

The chain couples TRBV5-1 to TRBJ1-1; D is ambiguous. CDR3 length: 14 residues. Germline CDR1 is SGHRS and CDR2 is YFSETQ. V was clipped by 2 bases and J by 7 bases, with 15 bases between them. This CDR3 reads CASSLAKPSFEAFF. CDR3 nucleotides: TGCGCCAGCAGCTTAGCAAAGCCCTCTTTTGAAGCTTTCTTT.

V is TRBV4-1 and J is TRBJ2-3; no clear D. The CDR3 covers 15 residues. Germline CDR1 is MGHRA and CDR2 is YSYEKL. V was cut by 0 bases and J by 3 bases, with 10 bases left in between. The CDR3 protein is CASSQDGQRTDTQYF. The CDR3 DNA follows: TGCGCCAGCAGCCAAGATGGGCAACGGACAGATACGCAGTATTTT.